The rows below give T cell receptor beta chains drawn from one sample of a study of T cell changes during pregnancy in multiple sclerosis. Repertoires were generated with immunoSEQ multiplex PCR, while TCRdb's copy carries only in-frame clones and drops some. The repertoire has tens of thousands of clones, less than 95% of them found once; the top ten carry 0.85% to 0.95%. Sequencing was performed on peripheral blood, taken before pregnancy. Receptors were obtained from a female donor with multiple sclerosis, enrolled in a pregnancy study. Both conserved end residues are part of each CDR3. Clone size, where shown, is once, few, many, or a class for clones that have expanded.

>TRBV19|TRBJ2-1|NA
CASRSDSYNEQFF
>TRBV27|TRBJ1-3|NA
CANPQKSGNTIYF
>TRBV10-2|TRBJ2-1|NA
CASALAGEYNEQFF
>TRBV18|TRBJ2-1|NA
CASSPQSGYYNEQFF
>TRBV5-5|TRBJ2-2|NA
CASSQTSGGAITGELFF
>TRBV5-4|TRBJ1-1|NA
CASSPQGLNTEAFF
>TRBV7-9|TRBJ2-5|NA
CASSLGVQETQYF
>TRBV18|TRBJ2-1|NA
CASSPPDRRNEQFF
>TRBV7-2|TRBJ2-7|NA
CASSSNYEQYF
>TRBV7-9|TRBJ1-6|NA
CASSLVGGSYNSPLHF
>TRBV11-2|TRBJ2-7|NA
CASSFDRAAYEQYF
>TRBV5-1|TRBJ2-1|NA
CASSWPQGSYNEQFF
>TRBV5-1|TRBJ2-1|NA
CASSSPGLAGVSAYNEQFF
>TRBV7-9|TRBJ2-5|NA
CASSPGTSKETQYF
>TRBV9|TRBJ1-2|NA
CASSRTNRVGNYGYTF
>TRBV7-9|TRBJ2-1|NA
CASSLELYEQFF
>TRBV5-1|TRBJ1-6|once
CASSSRTESSYNSPLHF
>TRBV4-1|TRBJ1-5|NA
CASSQVLNSNQPQHF
>TRBV5-1|TRBJ2-1|NA
CASSLAASVDNEQFF
>TRBV12-5|TRBJ2-2|NA
CASGPLGVAGNTGELFF
>TRBV12-2|TRBJ2-1|NA
CASRSPPRGLAGGYGQFF
>TRBV2|TRBJ2-2|once
CASSETGLPAGELFF
>TRBV7-9|TRBJ1-1|NA
CASSFSTGDTEAFF
>TRBV7-9|TRBJ1-2|NA
CASSLRDRGLPYGYTF
>TRBV5-4|TRBJ1-1|NA
CASSGNGQGGTEAFF
>TRBV4-1|TRBJ2-7|NA
CASSQVPGVHEQYF
>TRBV7-3|TRBJ2-2|NA
CASSRDRFTGELFF
>TRBV14|TRBJ1-4|NA
CASSQLRAATNEKLFF
>TRBV5-5|TRBJ2-7|NA
CASSPSNPGQNYEQYF